The 6 T cell receptor beta chains in this list originate from one sample, sequenced in a study of blood T cell repertoires in COVID-19. Method: immunoSEQ multiplex PCR; TCRdb's copy keeps in-frame clones and lacks some. The table lists fewer than 90,000 clones, 84% of them singletons, with 10% to 15% in the top ten. The sample consisted of peripheral blood. The receptors stem from a human donor in a cohort sampled during active COVID-19.

The V gene is TRBV2, the J gene TRBJ1-3; D is uncertain. Germline lookup yields CDR1 SNHLY and CDR2 FYNNEI. The CDR3 spans 15 residues. Trimming left V 4 bases short and J 0 bases short, with 10 bases between. CDR3 DNA sequence: TGTGCCAGCAGTGGGTGGGCCAACTCTGGAAACACCATATATTTT. Translated, it gives CASSGWANSGNTIYF.

V is TRBV5-1 and J is TRBJ2-1, with D unclear. Trimming cost V 3 bases and J 6 bases, with 13 bases left between them. The CDR3 totals 14 residues. Germline assignment: CDR1 SGHRS and CDR2 YFSETQ. The CDR3 here is CASSSDPSSNEQFF. The CDR3, as DNA: TGCGCCAGCAGCTCTGATCCGAGTTCCAATGAGCAGTTCTTC.

The chain employs TRBV19 and TRBJ2-1; TRBD2 aligns across 11 bases. The trim removed 3 bases at V and 4 bases at J, leaving 5 bases unmatched. The CDR3 covers 16 residues. In germline, CDR1 is LNHDA, CDR2 SQIVND (reference sequence). DNA for the CDR3: TGTGCCAGTAGTATTCCGACTAGCGGGGTGTACAATGAGCAGTTCTTC. The encoded protein is CASSIPTSGVYNEQFF. The full variable domain, in which reference TRBV19 and TRBJ2-1 provide the parts outside the CDR3, is DGGITQSPKYLFRKEGQNVTLSCEQNLNHDAMYWYRQDPGQGLRLIYYSQIVNDFQKGDIAEGYSVSREKKESFPLTVTSAQKNPTAFYLCASSIPTSGVYNEQFFGPGTRLTVL.

The gene calls are TRBV11-2 and TRBJ1-2; 12 bases map to TRBD1. V was pared by 5 bases and J by 8 bases, with 6 bases of the junction left unmatched. The CDR3 totals 14 residues. In germline, CDR1 is SGHAT, CDR2 FQNNGV. CDR3 in DNA: TGTGCCAGCAGCCGGGACAGGGGGCGGTCGGGCTACACCTTC. Protein sequence: CASSRDRGRSGYTF.

This sequence joins TRBV7-3 and TRBJ2-2, with 7 bases lining up with TRBD1. Losses at the gene ends were 5 bases for V and 0 bases for J; bases not matched to a gene: 3. The CDR3 is 15 amino acids. Looked up from germline, CDR1 is SGHTA and CDR2 is FQGTGA. The CDR3, as DNA: TGTGCCAGCAGCCCGGGGACAGCGAACACCGGGGAGCTGTTTTTT. Translation: CASSPGTANTGELFF.

The chain combines TRBV28 with TRBJ2-7; the D gene is possibly TRBD1 (5 bases). V lost 2 bases and J lost 5, with 13 bases in between. CDR1 and CDR2 (germline): MDHEN, SYDVKM. The CDR3 is 14 residues long. Written as DNA, the CDR3 is TGTGCCAGCAGTTTACGGGCAGGGCGAGACGAGCAGTACTTC. This codes for CASSLRAGRDEQYF.